A selection of T cell receptor beta chains follows, all from one sample in a study of blood T cell repertoires in COVID-19. Repertoires were generated with immunoSEQ multiplex PCR, while TCRdb's copy carries only in-frame clones and drops some. The sample lists 60,000 or so clones, around 90% occurring once. Sequenced sample: peripheral blood. These receptors were collected from a human donor with active COVID-19. The donor label of this sample is uncertain. CDR3s include the opening cysteine and the closing phenylalanine or tryptophan. D genes are given only for firm matches. Size tells how often a clone was seen (once, few, many) or the class of an expanded clone, and some rows leave it out.

clone_size	v_call	d_call	j_call	cdr3_aa	cdr3_nt
-	TRBV18	TRBD1	TRBJ1-3	CASSPRDRGGNTIYF	TGTGCCAGCTCCCCCCGGGACAGGGGCGGAAACACCATATATTTT
-	TRBV4-3	TRBD1	TRBJ2-7	CASSRKGQGVSYEQYF	TGCGCCAGCAGCCGGAAGGGACAGGGCGTCTCCTACGAGCAGTACTTC
-	TRBV19	TRBD2	TRBJ2-6	CASKLAGVSGANVLTF	TGTGCCAGTAAGCTAGCGGGGGTCTCTGGGGCCAACGTCCTGACTTTC
-	TRBV4-1	-	TRBJ2-7	CASSPTKYPYEQYF	TGCGCCAGCAGCCCGACAAAGTACCCCTACGAGCAGTACTTC
-	TRBV5-4	TRBD2	TRBJ2-7	CASSSGLAREQYF	TGTGCCAGCAGCTCCGGACTAGCGCGGGAGCAGTACTTC
once	TRBV7-6	TRBD1	TRBJ2-7	CASSWGTGYEQYF	TGTGCCAGCAGCTGGGGGACAGGGTACGAGCAGTACTTC
-	TRBV3-1/TRBV3-2	-	TRBJ2-7	CASSLLTQTYEQYF	TGTGCCAGCAGCCTTCTGACTCAGACCTACGAGCAGTACTTC
-	TRBV6-4	-	TRBJ1-2	CASSQQGSYGYTF	TGTGCCAGCAGTCAACAGGGATCCTATGGCTACACCTTC
-	TRBV7-3	-	TRBJ2-1	CASSSLGRRGNEQFF	TGTGCCAGCAGCTCCCTGGGCAGGAGGGGCAATGAGCAGTTCTTC
-	TRBV13	TRBD1	TRBJ2-7	CASSVQGAPNEQYF	TGTGCCAGCAGCGTACAGGGGGCGCCGAACGAGCAGTACTTC
-	TRBV4-1	-	TRBJ1-6	CASSQEGEGNSPLHF	TGCGCCAGCAGCCAAGAAGGAGAGGGCAATTCACCCCTCCACTTT
-	TRBV29-1	TRBD2	TRBJ2-7	CSVSGTSGRYYEQYF	TGCAGCGTTTCCGGGACTAGCGGGCGATACTACGAGCAGTACTTC
-	TRBV14	TRBD2	TRBJ2-3	CASSLSPGLAGTSTDTQYF	TGTGCCAGCAGCCTTTCCCCGGGACTAGCGGGAACTAGCACAGATACGCAGTATTTT
-	TRBV2	-	TRBJ2-3	CASSYTDTQYF	TGTGCCAGCAGTTACACAGATACGCAGTATTTT
-	TRBV28	TRBD2	TRBJ2-7	CASSSTSAYEQYF	TGTGCCAGCAGTTCGACTAGCGCCTACGAGCAGTACTTC
-	TRBV2	TRBD1	TRBJ1-2	CASSPIGTGGKANYGYTF	TGTGCCAGCAGCCCAATCGGGACAGGGGGGAAAGCTAACTATGGCTACACCTTC
-	TRBV6-5	-	TRBJ2-7	CASQPGGAYEQYF	TGTGCCAGCCAGCCAGGCGGGGCCTACGAGCAGTACTTC
-	TRBV9	-	TRBJ2-2	CASSHPFLLESSGELFF	TGTGCCAGCAGCCACCCCTTTCTACTGGAGTCCTCCGGGGAGCTGTTTTTT
once	TRBV7-3	-	TRBJ2-5	CASSLDRTTQETQYF	TGTGCCAGCAGCTTGGATCGGACTACCCAAGAGACCCAGTACTTC
few	TRBV7-9	TRBD2	TRBJ2-7	CASSLVGTSGSEEQYF	TGTGCCAGCAGCTTAGTTGGGACTAGCGGGAGTGAAGAGCAGTACTTC
once	TRBV7-6	TRBD1	TRBJ1-2	CASSFTGAGGYTF	TGTGCCAGCAGCTTCACAGGGGCTGGAGGCTACACCTTC
-	TRBV19	TRBD2	TRBJ2-1	CASSPYHGLAGAWNEQFF	TGTGCCAGTAGTCCATACCACGGACTAGCGGGAGCTTGGAATGAGCAGTTCTTC
-	TRBV6-6	-	TRBJ1-6	CASSPLTRGSGNSPLHF	TGTGCCAGCAGTCCATTGACGCGAGGGTCTGGTAATTCACCCCTCCACTTT
-	TRBV7-8	TRBD2	TRBJ2-7	CASSLLAGSYEQYF	TGTGCCAGCAGCTTATTAGCGGGGTCCTACGAGCAGTACTTC
once	TRBV6-5	TRBD2	TRBJ2-3	CASSTLAGGADTQYF	TGTGCCAGCAGTACCTTAGCGGGGGGGGCAGATACGCAGTATTTT
few	TRBV20-1	-	TRBJ2-3	CSAQSDTQYF	TGCAGTGCTCAATCAGATACGCAGTATTTT
-	TRBV19	-	TRBJ2-1	CASSITIDGSSYNEQFF	TGTGCCAGTAGTATTACTATAGACGGGAGCTCCTACAATGAGCAGTTCTTC
-	TRBV20-1	-	TRBJ2-1	CSAPRDNEQFF	TGCAGTGCTCCGCGGGACAATGAGCAGTTCTTC
-	TRBV2	TRBD2	TRBJ2-7	CASLTTSGGEEQYF	TGTGCCAGCCTAACCACTAGCGGCGGGGAGGAGCAGTACTTC
-	TRBV27	TRBD1	TRBJ1-4	CASSLRDRGEKLFF	TGTGCCAGCAGTCTCCGGGACAGGGGTGAAAAACTGTTTTTT
-	TRBV30	-	TRBJ1-4	CAWSVLPVSNEKLFF	TGTGCCTGGAGTGTACTCCCGGTTTCTAATGAAAAACTGTTTTTT
-	TRBV30	-	TRBJ2-7	CAWSVYGGSYEQYF	TGTGCCTGGAGTGTGTATGGGGGGTCCTACGAGCAGTACTTC
-	TRBV4-1	TRBD2	TRBJ2-7	CASSQETSGRANFYEQYF	TGCGCCAGCAGCCAAGAGACTAGCGGGAGGGCCAATTTCTACGAGCAGTACTTC
-	TRBV4-2	TRBD1	TRBJ2-7	CASSQDRTGGRYEQYF	TGTGCCAGCAGCCAAGATAGAACAGGGGGCAGGTACGAGCAGTACTTC
-	TRBV18	-	TRBJ2-5	CASSPTASFQETQYF	TGTGCCAGCTCACCAACAGCCAGCTTCCAAGAGACCCAGTACTTC
-	TRBV7-2	TRBD2	TRBJ2-5	CASSTARAGGPETQYF	TGTGCCAGCAGCACTGCTCGGGCGGGAGGGCCAGAGACCCAGTACTTC
-	TRBV7-9	TRBD1	TRBJ1-5	CASSLEGGSQPQHF	TGTGCCAGCAGCTTAGAAGGGGGCAGTCAGCCCCAGCATTTT
-	TRBV6-1	TRBD2	TRBJ2-3	CASSEIAGGLDTDTQYF	TGTGCCAGCAGTGAAATTGCGGGGGGGCTCGACACAGATACGCAGTATTTT
-	TRBV5-4	TRBD2	TRBJ2-5	CAGSGVAGIQETQYF	TGTGCCGGCAGCGGAGTAGCGGGGATCCAAGAGACCCAGTACTTC
few	TRBV30	TRBD1	TRBJ1-6	CAWSPDRGSPLHF	TGTGCCTGGAGCCCGGACAGGGGATCACCCCTCCACTTT